Each of the 26 T cell receptor beta chains below was sequenced from the same sample in a study of vaccination effects on CD4 cells after COVID-19. Sequencing followed a ViraFEST assay step that expanded antigen-specific CD4+ T cells with viral peptide pools. The culture ran for roughly 10 days before CD4+ T cells were isolated. Nucleocapsid antibodies were negative in the vaccine recipients, who had never had SARS-CoV-2 infection. The repertoire was sequenced with immunoSEQ multiplex PCR; TCRdb's copy has only in-frame clones and lacks some. The repertoire includes approximately 50,000 clones, approximately 75% of them detected once, and about 6% sits in the top ten. Their antigen targets remain unknown. Here the sequenced sample was CD4+ T cells from PBMCs cultured with HCoV-OC43 spike peptides, taken before COVID-19 vaccination. Specified subset: HCoV-OC43 spike overlapping peptide pool stimulation. Source of these receptors: a human donor who received a COVID-19 vaccine.

The rearrangement uses TRBV5-1 and TRBJ1-2, with a possible D match to TRBD1 (5 bases). CDR1 SGHRS and CDR2 YFSETQ come from the germline V gene. With 0 bases removed from V and 4 bases from J, the gap between germline ends came to 13 bases. This CDR3 is built from 15 residues. The CDR3 DNA follows: TGCGCCAGCAGCTTGGCCCGGGCAGGGAGCTATGGCTACACCTTC. Translating gives CASSLARAGSYGYTF.

The genes are TRBV25-1 and TRBJ1-1; the match to TRBD1 covers 8 bases. The CDR3 covers 16 residues. CDR1 and CDR2 from the germline V gene are MGHDK and SYGVNS. With V trimmed by 2 bases and J by 1 base, 6 bases remained unmatched. The CDR3 loop is CASSENTGGKNTEAFF. DNA for the CDR3: TGTGCCAGCAGTGAAAACACAGGGGGGAAGAACACTGAAGCTTTCTTT.

This clone was observed a single time. This chain uses TRBV24-1 with TRBJ2-5; D is perhaps TRBD1 or TRBD2 (5 bases each). This CDR3 comprises 15 residues. Trimming cost V 3 bases and J 5 bases, with 15 bases left between them. CDR1 is KGHDR and CDR2 is SFDVKD in the germline V gene. CDR3: CATSDPRAPGETQYF. CDR3 in DNA: TGTGCCACCAGTGATCCCAGGGCTCCGGGGGAGACCCAGTACTTC.

The rearrangement joins TRBV5-1 to TRBJ1-3, with D uncertain. This CDR3 is 14 amino acids long. V was trimmed by 2 bases and J by 0 bases, leaving 6 bases between them. Germline CDR1 SGHRS, CDR2 YFSETQ. DNA for the CDR3: TGCGCCAGCAGCTTCGCGAGCTCTGGAAACACCATATATTTT. Protein sequence: CASSFASSGNTIYF. Together with reference TRBV5-1 and TRBJ1-3, the CDR3 gives the full variable domain: KAGVTQTPRYLIKTRGQQVTLSCSPISGHRSVSWYQQTPGQGLQFLFEYFSETQRNKGNFPGRFSGRQFSNSRSEMNVSTLELGDSALYLCASSFASSGNTIYFGEGSWLTVV.

The V call is TRBV19, the J call TRBJ1-5, with 9 bases fitting TRBD1. CDR3 length: 13 residues. The junction had 1 base not matched to a gene; V was cut back by 6 bases and J by 4 bases. CDR1 and CDR2 (germline): LNHDA, SQIVND (reference sequence). The CDR3 reads CASRDRGNQPQHF. CDR3 DNA: TGTGCCAGTAGGGACAGGGGTAATCAGCCCCAGCATTTT. Together with reference TRBV19 and TRBJ1-5, the CDR3 gives the full variable domain: DGGITQSPKYLFRKEGQNVTLSCEQNLNHDAMYWYRQDPGQGLRLIYYSQIVNDFQKGDIAEGYSVSREKKESFPLTVTSAQKNPTAFYLCASRDRGNQPQHFGDGTRLSIL.

This clone was seen once. This chain connects TRBV6-5 to TRBJ2-7, with 7 bases that match TRBD1. With 4 bases clipped from V and 3 bases from J, the junction kept 3 bases outside the gene matches. This CDR3 spans 13 amino acids. Germline V gene sequence: CDR1 MNHEY, CDR2 SVGAGI. The CDR3 loop reads CASSWTGNYEQYV. In DNA form, the CDR3 reads TGTGCCAGCAGTTGGACAGGCAACTACGAGCAGTACGTC.

The CDR3 is CASSVTAVSYNEQFF. CDR3 DNA sequence: TGCGCCAGCAGCGTGACAGCAGTCTCCTACAATGAGCAGTTCTTC. V gene TRBV5-1 combines with J gene TRBJ2-1; perhaps TRBD1 as D (5 bases). The germline V gene has CDR1 SGHRS and CDR2 YFSETQ. V lost 4 bases, J lost 0 bases, and 11 bases lay in between. This CDR3 comprises 15 residues. The full variable domain, rest sourced from reference TRBV5-1 and TRBJ2-1, is KAGVTQTPRYLIKTRGQQVTLSCSPISGHRSVSWYQQTPGQGLQFLFEYFSETQRNKGNFPGRFSGRQFSNSRSEMNVSTLELGDSALYLCASSVTAVSYNEQFFGPGTRLTVL.

The DNA of the CDR3 is TGTGCCAGCACCTACGTCTTGGAGACCCAGTACTTC. Protein sequence: CASTYVLETQYF. V and J are TRBV12-3 or TRBV12-4 and TRBJ2-5; D remains ambiguous. Trimming removed 7 bases from V and 5 bases from J, with 11 bases in between. There are 12 residues in the CDR3.

V is TRBV30 and J is TRBJ2-6; D is unclear. Trimming shortened V by 2 bases and J by 4 bases, and 30 bases separated the two germline ends. The germline gives CDR1 GTSNPN, CDR2 SVGIG (reference sequence). There are 21 residues in the CDR3. In nucleotides, the CDR3 is TGTGCCTGGAGTAAGAAAAAACTCAGCCTGCCCCAGTCTCTGGGGGCCAACGTCCTGACTTTC. Translated: CAWSKKKLSLPQSLGANVLTF.

This clone was seen a few times. V usage is TRBV28 and J usage is TRBJ1-2; D is undetermined. The CDR3 has 12 amino acids. Trimming took off 1 base at V and 8 bases at J, with 8 bases between the two ends. Germline-derived CDR1 and CDR2 are MDHEN and SYDVKM. The CDR3 sequence: CASSLLQSGYTF. CDR3 bases: TGTGCCAGCAGTTTATTGCAAAGCGGCTACACCTTC.

This clone was counted a few times. The V and J genes are TRBV10-2 and TRBJ1-3, with D maybe TRBD1 (6 bases). The V gene lost 8 bases and the J gene lost 0 bases, with 8 bases spanning the gap. Germline V gives CDR1 WSHSY, CDR2 SAAADI. There are 13 residues in the CDR3. The chain's CDR3 is CASGQSSGNTIYF. The CDR3 DNA is TGCGCCAGCGGACAGTCCTCTGGAAACACCATATATTTT.

This clone was seen only once. The rearrangement links TRBV29-1 to TRBJ2-1; 7 bases match TRBD1. Germline V gene sequence: CDR1 SQVTM, CDR2 ANQGSEA. V trimming: 5 bases; J trimming: 8 bases; junction bases outside the gene matches: 9. CDR3 length: 13 residues. CDR3 loop: CSVWTGLVDEQFF. CDR3 nucleotides: TGCAGCGTTTGGACAGGTTTGGTAGATGAGCAGTTCTTC.

The rearrangement uses TRBV5-5 and TRBJ1-5; D is unclear. Per germline, CDR1 SGHKS and CDR2 YYEKEE (reference sequence). V was clipped by 2 bases and J by 6 bases, with 12 bases between them. This CDR3 has 14 amino acids. The DNA for the CDR3 is TGTGCCAGCAGCTTCGGGGTAACTGGTCAGCCCCAGCATTTT. Amino acid sequence: CASSFGVTGQPQHF.

This chain connects TRBV5-1 to TRBJ2-5; 8 bases map to TRBD1. Germline-derived CDR1 and CDR2 are SGHRS and YFSETQ. The CDR3 contains 16 residues. The trim removed 0 bases at V and 2 bases at J, leaving 6 bases unmatched. The CDR3 region is CASSLGDRGGQETQYF. CDR3 bases: TGCGCCAGCAGCTTGGGAGACAGGGGTGGGCAAGAGACCCAGTACTTC.

V usage is TRBV7-7 and J usage is TRBJ2-3; no reliable D call. V was shortened by 1 base and J by 2 bases, with 16 bases between the two germline ends. This CDR3 has 17 residues. Germline V gives CDR1 SSHAT, CDR2 FNYEAQ (reference sequence). The CDR3 DNA follows: TGTGCCAGCAGCTTAGGATCCTACTATTCCGCCACAGATACGCAGTATTTT. It translates to CASSLGSYYSATDTQYF. Together with reference TRBV7-7 and TRBJ2-3, the CDR3 gives the full variable domain: GAGVSQSPRYKVTKRGQDVTLRCDPISSHATLYWYQQALGQGPEFLTYFNYEAQPDKSGLPSDRFSAERPEGSISTLTIQRTEQRDSAMYRCASSLGSYYSATDTQYFGPGTRLTVL.

The CDR3 is CASSPRTDNEKLFF. Here the CDR3 DNA reads TGCGCCAGCAGCCCCCGGACAGACAATGAAAAACTGTTTTTT. The chain is built from TRBV5-1 and TRBJ1-4, with D possibly matching TRBD1 (6 bases). Germline V gene sequence: CDR1 SGHRS, CDR2 YFSETQ. This CDR3 region has 14 residues. Trimming took off 4 bases at V and 5 bases at J, with 12 bases between the two ends.

The chain couples TRBV18 to TRBJ1-2; TRBD1 might be the D (5 bases). This CDR3 contains 18 residues. The ends were cut back, 2 bases at V and 4 bases at J, with 23 bases in the middle. Per germline, CDR1 KGHSH and CDR2 LQKENI. Here the CDR3 DNA reads TGTGCCAGCTCACCAGGGGACCCCGGATCGACGGGTCGCTATGGCTACACCTTC. Translating gives CASSPGDPGSTGRYGYTF.

This chain connects TRBV9 to TRBJ1-2; a possible D gene is TRBD1 (6 bases). Deletions cut 3 bases from V and 7 bases from J, with 22 bases between. Looked up from germline, CDR1 is SGDLS and CDR2 is YYNGEE. This CDR3 region has 16 residues. CDR3 in amino acids: CASSEEGTPTLRGYTF. Here the CDR3 DNA reads TGTGCCAGCAGCGAGGAAGGGACACCCACCCTCCGTGGCTACACCTTC.

This chain links TRBV5-8 with TRBJ1-1; TRBD1 matches 7 bases. The CDR3 runs to 20 residues. The V gene end was trimmed by 0 bases and the J gene end by 1 base; junction bases not matched to a gene: 18. Germline values: CDR1 SGHTS, CDR2 YDEGEE. Here the CDR3 DNA reads TGTGCCAGCAGCTTGGTCCTACCATTTTTAGGGGGCACAGAGAACACTGAAGCTTTCTTT. As protein: CASSLVLPFLGGTENTEAFF.

This chain uses TRBV10-2 with TRBJ1-5, with D perhaps matching TRBD1 (5 bases). The CDR3 extends over 14 amino acids. V was pared by 2 bases and J by 3 bases, with 8 bases between. CDR1 is WSHSY, CDR2 SAAADI, per germline. The CDR3 coding sequence is TGCGCCAGCAGTGAGCGGGGCCTCAATCAGCCCCAGCATTTT. Protein: CASSERGLNQPQHF.

The V call is TRBV6-2 or TRBV6-3, the J call TRBJ2-3, with 12 bases fitting TRBD2. Germline values: CDR1 MNHEY, CDR2 SVGEGT. V was pared by 3 bases and J by 2 bases, with 3 bases of the junction left unmatched. The CDR3 is 16 residues long. The CDR3 loop is CASSYTSGGTTDTQYF. The CDR3 DNA is TGTGCCAGCAGTTATACTAGCGGGGGGACCACAGATACGCAGTATTTT.

J is TRBJ2-3 and V is TRBV7-8; 8 bases agree with TRBD1. Per germline, CDR1 SGHVS and CDR2 FQNEAQ. Trimming cost V 1 base and J 3 bases; bases outside gene matches: 9. This CDR3 is built from 17 residues. Here the CDR3 DNA reads TGTGCCAGCAGCTTAGGTCGGCTCGGACAGGGTACAGATACGCAGTATTTT. Encoded protein: CASSLGRLGQGTDTQYF.

The chain employs TRBV3-1 (or the pseudogene TRBV3-2) and TRBJ2-5, with a tentative D call TRBD2 (6 bases). Germline V lookup: CDR1 LGHDT, CDR2 YNNKEL (reference sequence). CDR3 size: 16 residues. V was clipped by 6 bases and J by 2 bases, with 19 bases between them. The CDR3 sequence: CASRTWRGEKQETQYF. The CDR3 DNA reads as TGTGCCAGCAGAACCTGGAGGGGTGAGAAGCAAGAGACCCAGTACTTC.

The J gene is TRBJ1-2, the V gene TRBV30; D remains ambiguous. Germline CDR1 is GTSNPN and CDR2 is SVGIG (reference sequence). Between the trimmed V and J ends, which lost 0 bases and 2 bases, there was a span of 7 bases. The CDR3 extends over 13 amino acids. CDR3 sequence (DNA): TGTGCCTGGAGTGTTGTATTCAACTATGGCTACACCTTC. Its protein product is CAWSVVFNYGYTF. Based on the CDR3 plus reference TRBV30 and TRBJ1-2, the full variable domain is SQTIHQWPATLVQPVGSPLSLECTVEGTSNPNLYWYRQAAGRGLQLLFYSVGIGQISSEVPQNLSASRPQDRQFILSSKKLLLSDSGFYLCAWSVVFNYGYTFGSGTRLTVV.

The chain employs TRBV5-1 and TRBJ2-7, with a tentative D call TRBD2 (5 bases). Germline CDR1 is SGHRS and CDR2 is YFSETQ. V was pared by 0 bases and J by 3 bases, with 10 bases between. The CDR3 loop spans 14 amino acids. The CDR3 here is CASSLGGSNYEQYV. Written as DNA, the CDR3 is TGCGCCAGCAGCTTGGGAGGGTCAAACTACGAGCAGTACGTC.

The chain uses TRBV12-3 or TRBV12-4 and TRBJ1-5; D perhaps matches TRBD1 (5 bases). The CDR3 totals 13 residues. V was cut by 6 bases and J by 4 bases, with 10 bases left in between. The CDR3: CASRPGGNQPQHF. The CDR3 DNA sequence: TGTGCCAGCAGGCCGGGGGGTAATCAGCCCCAGCATTTT.